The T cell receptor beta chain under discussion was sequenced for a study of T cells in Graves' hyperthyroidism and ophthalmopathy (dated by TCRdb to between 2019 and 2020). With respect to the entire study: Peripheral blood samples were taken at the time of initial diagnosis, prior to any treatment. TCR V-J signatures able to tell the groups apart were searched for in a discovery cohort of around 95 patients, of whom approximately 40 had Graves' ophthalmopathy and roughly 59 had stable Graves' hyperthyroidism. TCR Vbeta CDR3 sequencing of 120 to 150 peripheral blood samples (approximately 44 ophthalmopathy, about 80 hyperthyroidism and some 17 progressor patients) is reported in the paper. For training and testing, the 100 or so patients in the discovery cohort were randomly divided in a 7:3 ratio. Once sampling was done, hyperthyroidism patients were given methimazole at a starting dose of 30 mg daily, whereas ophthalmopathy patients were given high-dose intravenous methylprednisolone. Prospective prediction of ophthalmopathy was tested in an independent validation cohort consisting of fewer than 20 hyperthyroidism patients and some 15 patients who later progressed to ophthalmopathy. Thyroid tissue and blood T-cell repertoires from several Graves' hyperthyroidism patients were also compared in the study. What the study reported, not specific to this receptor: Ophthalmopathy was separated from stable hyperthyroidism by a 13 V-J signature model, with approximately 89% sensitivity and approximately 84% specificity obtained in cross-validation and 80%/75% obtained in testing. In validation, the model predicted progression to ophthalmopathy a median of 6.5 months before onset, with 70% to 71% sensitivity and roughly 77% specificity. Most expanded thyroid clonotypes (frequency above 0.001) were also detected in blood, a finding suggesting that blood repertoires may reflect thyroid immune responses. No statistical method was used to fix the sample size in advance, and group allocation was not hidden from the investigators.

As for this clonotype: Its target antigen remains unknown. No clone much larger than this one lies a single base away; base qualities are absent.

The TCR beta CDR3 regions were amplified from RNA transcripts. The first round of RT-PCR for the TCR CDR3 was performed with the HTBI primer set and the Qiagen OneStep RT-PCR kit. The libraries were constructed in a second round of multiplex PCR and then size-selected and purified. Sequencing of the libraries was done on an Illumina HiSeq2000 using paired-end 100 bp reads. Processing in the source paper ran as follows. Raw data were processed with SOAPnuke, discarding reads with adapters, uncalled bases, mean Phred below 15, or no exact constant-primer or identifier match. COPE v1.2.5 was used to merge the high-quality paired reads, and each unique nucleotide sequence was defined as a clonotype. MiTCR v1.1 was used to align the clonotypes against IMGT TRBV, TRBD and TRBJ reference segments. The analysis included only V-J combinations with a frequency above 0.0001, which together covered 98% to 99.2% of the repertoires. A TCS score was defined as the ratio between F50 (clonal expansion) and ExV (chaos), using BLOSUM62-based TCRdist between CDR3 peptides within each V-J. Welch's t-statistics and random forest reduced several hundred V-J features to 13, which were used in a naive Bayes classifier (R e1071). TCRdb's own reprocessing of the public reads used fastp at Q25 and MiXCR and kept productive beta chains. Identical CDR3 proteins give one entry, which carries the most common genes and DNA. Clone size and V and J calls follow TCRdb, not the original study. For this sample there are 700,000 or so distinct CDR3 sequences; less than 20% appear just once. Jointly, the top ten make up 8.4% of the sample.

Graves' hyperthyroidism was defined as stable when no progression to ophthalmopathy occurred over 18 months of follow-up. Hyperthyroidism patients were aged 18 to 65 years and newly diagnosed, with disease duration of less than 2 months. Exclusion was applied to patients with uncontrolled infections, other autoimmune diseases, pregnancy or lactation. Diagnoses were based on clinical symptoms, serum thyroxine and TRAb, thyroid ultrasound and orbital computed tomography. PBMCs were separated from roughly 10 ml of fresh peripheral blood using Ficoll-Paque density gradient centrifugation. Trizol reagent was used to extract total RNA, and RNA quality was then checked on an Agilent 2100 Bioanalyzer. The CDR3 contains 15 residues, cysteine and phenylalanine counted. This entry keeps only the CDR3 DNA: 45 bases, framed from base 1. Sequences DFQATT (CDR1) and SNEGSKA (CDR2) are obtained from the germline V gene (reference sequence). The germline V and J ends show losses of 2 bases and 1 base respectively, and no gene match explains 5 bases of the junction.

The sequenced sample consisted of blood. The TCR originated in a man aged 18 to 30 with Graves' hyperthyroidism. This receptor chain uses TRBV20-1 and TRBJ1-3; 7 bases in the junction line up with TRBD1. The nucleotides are TGCAGTGCTAGACCACGGACAGGATCTGGAAACACCATATATTTT. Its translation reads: CSARPRTGSGNTIYF.